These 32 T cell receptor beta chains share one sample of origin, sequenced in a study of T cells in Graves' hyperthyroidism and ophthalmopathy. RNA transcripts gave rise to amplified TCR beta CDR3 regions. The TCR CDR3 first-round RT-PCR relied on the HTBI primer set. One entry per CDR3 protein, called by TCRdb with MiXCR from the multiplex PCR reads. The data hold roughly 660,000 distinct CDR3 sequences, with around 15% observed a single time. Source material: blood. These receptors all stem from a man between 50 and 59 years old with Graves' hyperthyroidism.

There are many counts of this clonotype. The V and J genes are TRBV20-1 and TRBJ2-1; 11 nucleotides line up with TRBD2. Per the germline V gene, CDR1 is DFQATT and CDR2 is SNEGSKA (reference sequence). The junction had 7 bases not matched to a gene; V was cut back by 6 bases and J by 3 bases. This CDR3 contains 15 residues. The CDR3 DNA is TGCAGTGCCCGGAGACTAGCGGGATACTACAATGAGCAGTTCTTC. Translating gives CSARRLAGYYNEQFF.

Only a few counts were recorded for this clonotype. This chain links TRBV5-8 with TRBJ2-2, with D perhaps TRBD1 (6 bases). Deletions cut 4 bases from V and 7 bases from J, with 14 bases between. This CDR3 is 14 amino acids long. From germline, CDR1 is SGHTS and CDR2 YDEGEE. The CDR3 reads CASSARTVLGELFF. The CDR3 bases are TGTGCCAGCAGCGCTAGGACAGTCCTCGGGGAGCTGTTTTTT.

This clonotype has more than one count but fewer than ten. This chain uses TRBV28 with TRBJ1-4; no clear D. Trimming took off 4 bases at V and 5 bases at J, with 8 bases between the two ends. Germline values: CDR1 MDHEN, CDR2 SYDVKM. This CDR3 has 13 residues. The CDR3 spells CASSSTGNEKLFF. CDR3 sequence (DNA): TGTGCCAGCAGTTCTACGGGGAATGAAAAACTGTTTTTT.

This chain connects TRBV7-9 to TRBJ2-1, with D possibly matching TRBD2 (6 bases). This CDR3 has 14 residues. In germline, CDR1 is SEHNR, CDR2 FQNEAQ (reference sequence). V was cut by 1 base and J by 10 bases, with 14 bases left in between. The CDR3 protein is CASSLERADVEQFF. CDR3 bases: TGTGCCAGCAGCTTAGAGCGGGCAGACGTGGAGCAGTTCTTC. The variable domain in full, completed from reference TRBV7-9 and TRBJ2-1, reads DTGVSQNPRHKITKRGQNVTFRCDPISEHNRLYWYRQTLGQGPEFLTYFQNEAQLEKSRLLSDRFSAERPKGSFSTLEIQRTEQGDSAMYLCASSLERADVEQFFGPGTRLTVL.

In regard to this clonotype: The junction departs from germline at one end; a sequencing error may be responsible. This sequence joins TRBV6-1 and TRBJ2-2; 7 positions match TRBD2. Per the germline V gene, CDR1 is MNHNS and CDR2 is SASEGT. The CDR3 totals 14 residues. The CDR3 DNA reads TGTGCCAGCCGCCTCAGCGGGAACGCCGGGGAGCTGTTTTTT. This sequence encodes CASRLSGNAGELFF.

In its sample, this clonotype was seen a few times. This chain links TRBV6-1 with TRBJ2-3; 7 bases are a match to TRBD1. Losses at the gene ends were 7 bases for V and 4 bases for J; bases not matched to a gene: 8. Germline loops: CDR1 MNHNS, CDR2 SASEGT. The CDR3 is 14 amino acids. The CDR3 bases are TGTGCCAGCACCGAGACAGGGTTTGCAGATACGCAGTATTTT. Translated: CASTETGFADTQYF.

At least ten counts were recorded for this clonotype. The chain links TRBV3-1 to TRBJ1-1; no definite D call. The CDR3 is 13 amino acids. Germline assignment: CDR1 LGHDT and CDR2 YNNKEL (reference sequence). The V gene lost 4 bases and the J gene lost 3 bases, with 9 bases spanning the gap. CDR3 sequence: CASSPQEDTEAFF. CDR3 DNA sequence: TGTGCCAGCAGCCCTCAAGAGGACACTGAAGCTTTCTTT.

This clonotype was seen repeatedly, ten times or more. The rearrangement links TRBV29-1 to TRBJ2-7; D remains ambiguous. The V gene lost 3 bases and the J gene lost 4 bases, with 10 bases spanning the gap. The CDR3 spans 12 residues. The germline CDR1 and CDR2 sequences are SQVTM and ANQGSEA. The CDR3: CSVDTSPYEQYF. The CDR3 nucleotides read TGCAGCGTTGACACTTCCCCTTACGAGCAGTACTTC.

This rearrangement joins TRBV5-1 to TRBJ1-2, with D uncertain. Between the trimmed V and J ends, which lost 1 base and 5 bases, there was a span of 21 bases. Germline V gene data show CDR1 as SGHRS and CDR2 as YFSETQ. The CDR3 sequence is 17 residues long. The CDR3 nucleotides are TGCGCCAGCAGCTTGATAGGAGCTCCCCTTGATGGATATGGCTACACCTTC. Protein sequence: CASSLIGAPLDGYGYTF.

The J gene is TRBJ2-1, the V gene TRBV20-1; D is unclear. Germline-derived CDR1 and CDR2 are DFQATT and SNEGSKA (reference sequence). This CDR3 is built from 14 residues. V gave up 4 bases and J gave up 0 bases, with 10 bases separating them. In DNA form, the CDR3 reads TGCAGTGCTATAAGATCAAGCTCCTACAATGAGCAGTTCTTC. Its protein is CSAIRSSSYNEQFF.

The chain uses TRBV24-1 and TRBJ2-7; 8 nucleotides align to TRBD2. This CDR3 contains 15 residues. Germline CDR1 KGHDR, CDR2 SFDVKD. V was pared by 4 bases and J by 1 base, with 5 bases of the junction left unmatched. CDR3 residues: CATSESGSSSYEQYF. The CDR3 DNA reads TGTGCCACCAGTGAAAGCGGGAGCTCGTCCTACGAGCAGTACTTC.

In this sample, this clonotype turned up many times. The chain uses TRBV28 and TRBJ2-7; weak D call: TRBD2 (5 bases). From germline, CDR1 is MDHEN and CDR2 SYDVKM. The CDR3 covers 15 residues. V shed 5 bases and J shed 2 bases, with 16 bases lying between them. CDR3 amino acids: CASSPGGSATYEQYF. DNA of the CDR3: TGTGCCAGCAGTCCTGGTGGGAGCGCCACCTACGAGCAGTACTTC.

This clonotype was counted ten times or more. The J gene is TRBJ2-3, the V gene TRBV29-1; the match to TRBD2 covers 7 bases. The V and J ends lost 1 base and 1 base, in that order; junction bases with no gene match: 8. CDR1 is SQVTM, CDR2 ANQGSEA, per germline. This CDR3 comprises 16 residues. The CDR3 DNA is TGCAGCGTTGAAGGCCTGCGGGAGCTCGGCACAGATACGCAGTATTTT. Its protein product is CSVEGLRELGTDTQYF.

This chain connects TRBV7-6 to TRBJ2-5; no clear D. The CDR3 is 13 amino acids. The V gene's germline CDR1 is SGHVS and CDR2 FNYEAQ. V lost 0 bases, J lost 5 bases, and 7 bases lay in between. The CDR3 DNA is TGTGCCAGCAGCTTAGCGTCTCGGGAGACCCAGTACTTC. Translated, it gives CASSLASRETQYF.

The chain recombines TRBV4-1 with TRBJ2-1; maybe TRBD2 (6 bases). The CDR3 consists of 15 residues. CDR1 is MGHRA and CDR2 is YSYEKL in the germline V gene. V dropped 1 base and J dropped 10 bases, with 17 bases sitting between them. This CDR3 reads CASSQGGLGKWEQFF. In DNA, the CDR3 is TGCGCCAGCAGCCAAGGGGGACTGGGGAAATGGGAGCAGTTCTTC.

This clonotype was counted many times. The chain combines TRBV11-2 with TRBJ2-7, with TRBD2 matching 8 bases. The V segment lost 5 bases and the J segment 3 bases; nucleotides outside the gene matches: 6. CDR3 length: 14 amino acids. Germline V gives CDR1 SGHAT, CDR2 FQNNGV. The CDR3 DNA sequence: TGTGCCAGCAGCGCGGAGCTAGCGGGCTACGAGCAGTACTTC. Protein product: CASSAELAGYEQYF. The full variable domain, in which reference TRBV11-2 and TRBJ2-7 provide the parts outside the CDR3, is EAGVAQSPRYKIIEKRQSVAFWCNPISGHATLYWYQQILGQGPKLLIQFQNNGVVDDSQLPKDRFSAERLKGVDSTLKIQPAKLEDSAVYLCASSAELAGYEQYFGPGTRLTVT.

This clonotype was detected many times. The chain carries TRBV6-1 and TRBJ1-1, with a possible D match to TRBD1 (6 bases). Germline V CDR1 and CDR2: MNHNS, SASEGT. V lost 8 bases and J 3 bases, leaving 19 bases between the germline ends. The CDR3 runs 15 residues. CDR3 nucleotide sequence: TGTGCCAGCGTCCCGGGGGGCTTTGGGGACACTGAAGCTTTCTTT. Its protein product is CASVPGGFGDTEAFF.

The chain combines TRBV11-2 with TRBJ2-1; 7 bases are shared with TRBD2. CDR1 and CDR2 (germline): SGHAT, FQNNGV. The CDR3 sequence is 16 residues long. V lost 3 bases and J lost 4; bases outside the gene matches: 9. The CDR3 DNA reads TGTGCCAGCAGCTTGGCACTAGCGCCCACTTACAATGAGCAGTTCTTC. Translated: CASSLALAPTYNEQFF.

The CDR3 reads CASSSTGYTDTQYF. As DNA, the CDR3 is TGTGCCAGCAGCTCGACAGGTTACACAGATACGCAGTATTTT. The chain combines TRBV5-6 with TRBJ2-3, with D perhaps TRBD1 (6 bases). CDR1 is SGHDT and CDR2 is YYEEEE in the germline V gene. The length of the CDR3 is 14 residues. The ends were cut back, 3 bases at V and 2 bases at J, with 10 bases in the middle.

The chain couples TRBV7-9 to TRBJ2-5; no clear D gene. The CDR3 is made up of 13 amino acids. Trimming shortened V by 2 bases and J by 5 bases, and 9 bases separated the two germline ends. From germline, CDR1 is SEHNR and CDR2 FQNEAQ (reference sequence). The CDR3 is CASSLLVLETQYF. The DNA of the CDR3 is TGTGCCAGCAGCTTACTTGTCCTGGAGACCCAGTACTTC.

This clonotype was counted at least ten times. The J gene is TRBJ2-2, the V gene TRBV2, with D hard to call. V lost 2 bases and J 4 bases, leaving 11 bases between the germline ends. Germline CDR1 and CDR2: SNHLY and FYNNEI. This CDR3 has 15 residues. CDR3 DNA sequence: TGTGCCAGCAGTGAATTGGGCTGGCTCACCGGGGAGCTGTTTTTT. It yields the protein CASSELGWLTGELFF.

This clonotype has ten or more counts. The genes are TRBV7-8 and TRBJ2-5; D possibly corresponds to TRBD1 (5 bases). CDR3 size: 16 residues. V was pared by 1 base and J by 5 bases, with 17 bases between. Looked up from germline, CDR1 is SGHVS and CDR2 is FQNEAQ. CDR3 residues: CASSLEEAPRGETQYF. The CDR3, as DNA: TGTGCCAGCAGCTTAGAGGAAGCCCCTAGGGGTGAGACCCAGTACTTC. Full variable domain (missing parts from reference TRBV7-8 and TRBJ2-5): GAGVSQSPRYKVAKRGQDVALRCDPISGHVSLFWYQQALGQGPEFLTYFQNEAQLDKSGLPSDRFFAERPEGSVSTLKIQRTQQEDSAVYLCASSLEEAPRGETQYFGPGTRLLVL.

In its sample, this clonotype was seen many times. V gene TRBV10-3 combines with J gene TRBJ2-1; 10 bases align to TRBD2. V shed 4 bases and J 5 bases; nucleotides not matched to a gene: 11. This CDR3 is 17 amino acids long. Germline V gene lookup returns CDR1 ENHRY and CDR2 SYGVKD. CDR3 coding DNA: TGTGCCATCAGTGGGGGGGTTAGGGGACTAGCGAACAATGAGCAGTTCTTC. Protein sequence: CAISGGVRGLANNEQFF.

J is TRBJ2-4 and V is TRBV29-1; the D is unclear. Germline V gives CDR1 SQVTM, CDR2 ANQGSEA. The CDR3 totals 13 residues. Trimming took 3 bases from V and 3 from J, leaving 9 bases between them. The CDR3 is CSVDPYGKNIQYF. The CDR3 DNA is TGCAGCGTTGATCCGTACGGCAAAAACATTCAGTACTTC. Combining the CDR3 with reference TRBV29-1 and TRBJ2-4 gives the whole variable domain SAVISQKPSRDICQRGTSLTIQCQVDSQVTMMFWYRQQPGQSLTLIATANQGSEATYESGFVIDKFPISRPNLTFSTLTVSNMSPEDSSIYLCSVDPYGKNIQYFGAGTRLSVL.

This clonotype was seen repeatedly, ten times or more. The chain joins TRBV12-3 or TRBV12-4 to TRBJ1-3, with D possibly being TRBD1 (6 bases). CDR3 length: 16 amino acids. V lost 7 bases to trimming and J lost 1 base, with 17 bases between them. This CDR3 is CASTPRGHMSGNTIYF. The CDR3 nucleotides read TGTGCCAGCACTCCCCGGGGGCACATGTCTGGAAACACCATATATTTT.

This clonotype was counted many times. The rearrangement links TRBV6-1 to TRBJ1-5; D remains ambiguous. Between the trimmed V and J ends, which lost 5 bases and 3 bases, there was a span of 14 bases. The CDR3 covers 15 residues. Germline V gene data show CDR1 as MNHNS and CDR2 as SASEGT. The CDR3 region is CASSPQVGHNQPQHF. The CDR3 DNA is TGTGCCAGCAGTCCCCAGGTAGGGCACAATCAGCCCCAGCATTTT.

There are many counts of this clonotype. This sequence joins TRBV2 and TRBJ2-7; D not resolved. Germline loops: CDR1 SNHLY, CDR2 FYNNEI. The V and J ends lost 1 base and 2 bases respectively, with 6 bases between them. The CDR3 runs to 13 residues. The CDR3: CASSEGKTYEQYF. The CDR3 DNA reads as TGTGCCAGCAGTGAAGGCAAGACCTACGAGCAGTACTTC.

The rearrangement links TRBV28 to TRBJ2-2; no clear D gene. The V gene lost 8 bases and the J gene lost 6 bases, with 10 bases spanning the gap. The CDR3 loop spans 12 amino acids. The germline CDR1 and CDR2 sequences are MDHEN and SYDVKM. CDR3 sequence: CASGLSAGELFF. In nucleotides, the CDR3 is TGTGCCAGCGGATTGTCCGCCGGGGAGCTGTTTTTT.

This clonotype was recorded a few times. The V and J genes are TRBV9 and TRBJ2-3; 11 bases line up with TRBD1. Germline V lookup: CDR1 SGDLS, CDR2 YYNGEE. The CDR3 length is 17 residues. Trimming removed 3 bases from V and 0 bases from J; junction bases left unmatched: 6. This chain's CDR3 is CASSAAGTGGSTDTQYF. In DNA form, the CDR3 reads TGTGCCAGCAGCGCGGCCGGGACAGGGGGGAGCACAGATACGCAGTATTTT. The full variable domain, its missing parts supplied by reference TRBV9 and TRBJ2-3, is DSGVTQTPKHLITATGQRVTLRCSPRSGDLSVYWYQQSLDQGLQFLIQYYNGEERAKGNILERFSAQQFPDLHSELNLSSLELGDSALYFCASSAAGTGGSTDTQYFGPGTRLTVL.

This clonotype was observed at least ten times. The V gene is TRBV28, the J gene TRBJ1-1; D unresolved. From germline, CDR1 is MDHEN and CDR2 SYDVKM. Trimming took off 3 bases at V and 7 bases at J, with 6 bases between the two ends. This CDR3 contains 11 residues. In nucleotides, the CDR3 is TGTGCCAGCAGTTTTCGGGATGAAGCTTTCTTT. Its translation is CASSFRDEAFF.

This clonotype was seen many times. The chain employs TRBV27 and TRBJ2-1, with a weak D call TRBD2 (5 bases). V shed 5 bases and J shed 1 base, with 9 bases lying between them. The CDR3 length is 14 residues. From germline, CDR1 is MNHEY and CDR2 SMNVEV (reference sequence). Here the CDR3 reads CASSPRESYNEQFF. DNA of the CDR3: TGTGCCAGCAGTCCAAGGGAGTCCTACAATGAGCAGTTCTTC.

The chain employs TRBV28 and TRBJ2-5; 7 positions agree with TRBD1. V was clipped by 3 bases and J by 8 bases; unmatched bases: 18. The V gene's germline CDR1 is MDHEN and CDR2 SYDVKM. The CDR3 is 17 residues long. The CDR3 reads CASSLPATGVVGKTQYF. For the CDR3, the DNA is TGTGCCAGCAGTTTGCCCGCTACAGGGGTTGTGGGGAAAACCCAGTACTTC.